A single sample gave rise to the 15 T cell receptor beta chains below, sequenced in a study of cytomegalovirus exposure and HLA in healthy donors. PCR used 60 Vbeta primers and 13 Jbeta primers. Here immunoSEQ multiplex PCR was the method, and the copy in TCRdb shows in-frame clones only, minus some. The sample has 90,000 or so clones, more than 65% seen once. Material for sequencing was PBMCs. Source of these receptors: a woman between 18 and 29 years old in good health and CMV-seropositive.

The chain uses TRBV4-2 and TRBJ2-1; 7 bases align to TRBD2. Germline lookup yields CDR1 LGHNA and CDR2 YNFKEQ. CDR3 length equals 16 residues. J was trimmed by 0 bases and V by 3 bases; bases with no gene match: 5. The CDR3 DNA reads TGTGCCAGCAGCCAGGGCGGGGGTACCTCCTACAATGAGCAGTTCTTC. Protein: CASSQGGGTSYNEQFF.

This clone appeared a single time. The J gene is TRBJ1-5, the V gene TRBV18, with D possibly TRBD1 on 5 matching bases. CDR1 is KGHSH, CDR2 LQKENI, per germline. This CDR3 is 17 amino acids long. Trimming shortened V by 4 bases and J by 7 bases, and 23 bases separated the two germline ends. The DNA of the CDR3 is TGTGCCAGCTCACTGACCGCTACAACAGGACGGGGGCAGCCCCAGCATTTT. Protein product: CASSLTATTGRGQPQHF.

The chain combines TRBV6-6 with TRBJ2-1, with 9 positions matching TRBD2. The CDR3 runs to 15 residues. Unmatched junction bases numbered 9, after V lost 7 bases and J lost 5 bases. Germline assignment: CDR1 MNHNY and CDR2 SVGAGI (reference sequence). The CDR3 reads CASTVSGGPNNEQFF. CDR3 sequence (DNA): TGTGCCAGCACTGTTAGCGGGGGACCAAACAATGAGCAGTTCTTC.

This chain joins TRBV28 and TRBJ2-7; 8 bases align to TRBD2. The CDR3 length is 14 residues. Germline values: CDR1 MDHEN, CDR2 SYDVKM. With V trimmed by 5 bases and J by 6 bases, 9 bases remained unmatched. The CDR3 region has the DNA TGTGCCAGCAGTGCAGCGGGAGACCATCCCGAGCAGTACTTC. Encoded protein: CASSAAGDHPEQYF.

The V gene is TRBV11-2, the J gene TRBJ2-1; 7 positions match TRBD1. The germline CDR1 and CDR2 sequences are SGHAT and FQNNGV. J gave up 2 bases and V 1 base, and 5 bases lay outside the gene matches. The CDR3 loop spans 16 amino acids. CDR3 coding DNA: TGTGCCAGCAGCTTAGTACGAGGGGGCGCCTACAATGAGCAGTTCTTC. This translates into CASSLVRGGAYNEQFF.

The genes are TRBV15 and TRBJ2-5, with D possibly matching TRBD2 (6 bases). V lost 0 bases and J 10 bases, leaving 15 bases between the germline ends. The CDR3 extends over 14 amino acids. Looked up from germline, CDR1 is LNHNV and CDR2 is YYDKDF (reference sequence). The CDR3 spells CATSRDSSLGGQYF. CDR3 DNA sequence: TGTGCCACCAGCAGAGACTCCAGCCTCGGGGGCCAGTACTTC.

The CDR3 loop reads CASSLSRLAVNTGELFF. The CDR3 bases are TGTGCCAGCAGCCTCAGCCGACTAGCGGTGAACACCGGGGAGCTGTTTTTT. The chain employs TRBV9 and TRBJ2-2; 9 nucleotides agree with TRBD2. The CDR3 length is 17 residues. Germline CDR1 is SGDLS and CDR2 is YYNGEE. V lost 4 bases, J lost 1 base, and 8 bases stayed unmatched.

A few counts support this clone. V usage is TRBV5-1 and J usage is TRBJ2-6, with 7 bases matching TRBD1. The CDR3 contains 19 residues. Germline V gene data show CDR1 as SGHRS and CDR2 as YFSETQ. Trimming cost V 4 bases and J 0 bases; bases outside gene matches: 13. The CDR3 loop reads CASSPRDSFSLSGANVLTF. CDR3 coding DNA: TGCGCCAGCAGCCCCCGGGACAGTTTTTCTCTCTCTGGGGCCAACGTCCTGACTTTC.

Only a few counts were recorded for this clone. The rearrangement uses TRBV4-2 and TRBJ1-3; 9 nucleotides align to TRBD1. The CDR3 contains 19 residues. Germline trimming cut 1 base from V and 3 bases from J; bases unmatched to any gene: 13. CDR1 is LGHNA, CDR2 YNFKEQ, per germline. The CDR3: CASSQGRRVQGASGNTIYF. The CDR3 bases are TGTGCCAGCAGCCAAGGCCGCCGCGTACAGGGGGCAAGTGGAAACACCATATATTTT.

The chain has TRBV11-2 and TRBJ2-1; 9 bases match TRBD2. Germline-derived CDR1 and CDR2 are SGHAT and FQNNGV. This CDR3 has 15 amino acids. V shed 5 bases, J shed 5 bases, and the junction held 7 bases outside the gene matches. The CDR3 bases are TGTGCCAGCAGCAATAGCGGGAGCTCGAACAATGAGCAGTTCTTC. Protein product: CASSNSGSSNNEQFF.

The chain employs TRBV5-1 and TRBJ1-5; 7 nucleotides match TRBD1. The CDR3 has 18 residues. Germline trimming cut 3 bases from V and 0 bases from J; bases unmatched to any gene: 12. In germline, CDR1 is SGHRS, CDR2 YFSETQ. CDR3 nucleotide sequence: TGCGCCAGCAGCTCGGGCGACTCGGGACAGAATAGCAATCAGCCCCAGCATTTT. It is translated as CASSSGDSGQNSNQPQHF.

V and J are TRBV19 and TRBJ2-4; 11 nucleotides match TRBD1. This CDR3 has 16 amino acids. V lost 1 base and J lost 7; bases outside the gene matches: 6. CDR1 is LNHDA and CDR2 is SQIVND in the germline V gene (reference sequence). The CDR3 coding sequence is TGTGCCAGTAGTATAGCGGGGGGACAGGGGGAGAACATTCAGTACTTC. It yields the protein CASSIAGGQGENIQYF.

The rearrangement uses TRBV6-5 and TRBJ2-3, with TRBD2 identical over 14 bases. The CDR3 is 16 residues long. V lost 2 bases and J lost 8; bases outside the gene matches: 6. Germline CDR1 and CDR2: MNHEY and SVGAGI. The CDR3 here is CASSYPGLAGVATQYF. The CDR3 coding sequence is TGTGCCAGCAGTTACCCGGGACTAGCGGGAGTGGCTACGCAGTATTTT.

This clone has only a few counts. The CDR3 DNA is TGTGCCAGCAGCTTTGTCGCAGTCCAAGAGACCCAGTACTTC. Translating gives CASSFVAVQETQYF. The genes are TRBV7-2 and TRBJ2-5; D is unresolved. The CDR3 extends over 14 amino acids. The germline V gene has CDR1 SGHTA and CDR2 FQGNSA. The V gene lost 3 bases and the J gene lost 1 base, with 9 bases spanning the gap. The variable domain in full, completed from reference TRBV7-2 and TRBJ2-5, reads GAGVSQSPSNKVTEKGKDVELRCDPISGHTALYWYRQSLGQGLEFLIYFQGNSAPDKSGLPSDRFSAERTGGSVSTLTIQRTQQEDSAVYLCASSFVAVQETQYFGPGTRLLVL.

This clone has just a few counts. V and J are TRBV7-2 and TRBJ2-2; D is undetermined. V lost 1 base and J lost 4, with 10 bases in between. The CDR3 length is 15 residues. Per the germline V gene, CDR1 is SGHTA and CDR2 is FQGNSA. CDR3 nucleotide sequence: TGTGCCAGCAGCTTAGAGGAAGCAGGCACCGGGGAGCTGTTTTTT. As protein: CASSLEEAGTGELFF.